This T cell receptor (beta chain) is drawn from a study of cytomegalovirus exposure and HLA in healthy donors. PCR used 60 Vbeta primers and 13 Jbeta primers. How the authors handled the data: A follow-up analysis tallied approximately 85 million unique TCR beta chains, roughly 11 million shared. Profiling relied on immunoSEQ multiplex PCR, and the TCRdb table lists in-frame clones only, not all of them. The V and J calls and clone size were taken over from that table, and D and trimming were inferred from the DNA. Among around 140,000 clones listed, about 77% were seen once. The trim removed 3 bases at V and 1 base at J, leaving 3 bases unmatched. This CDR3 contains 15 residues. Germline values: CDR1 SGDLS, CDR2 YYNGEE. In its sample, this clone was seen a few times. Its antigen remains unidentified. General study results and limits: While the bulk of TCR sequences proved rare, some public TCRs turned up in many donors.

The sequencing sample was made of PBMCs. This receptor was obtained from a male donor in good health and CMV-seronegative. The rearrangement links TRBV9 to TRBJ1-5, with 8 bases identical to TRBD1. For the CDR3, the DNA is TGTGCCAGCAGCGGGGCAGGGGGCAGCAATCAGCCCCAGCATTTT. This translates into CASSGAGGSNQPQHF.